The clone carrying this TCR beta chain has a handful of counts. The V gene lost 2 bases and the J gene lost 6 bases, with 33 bases spanning the gap. The CDR3 sequence is 21 residues long. CDR1 is MDHEN and CDR2 is SYDVKM in the germline V gene. The entry originates in a study of blood T cells in healthy people across ages. A sample-barcoded 5' primer and a J-beta primer mix were used in a second PCR of about 7 to 12 cycles. TCRdb re-derived calls from the 5' RACE reads in MiXCR, one entry per CDR3 protein. The profile shows roughly 730,000 distinct CDR3 sequences, around 50% of them singletons. Total RNA extracted from each sample amounted to at least 5 micrograms.

Sequenced sample: blood. This receptor was identified in a man aged 35-49 years in good health. The rearrangement uses TRBV28 and TRBJ2-3, with D hard to call. This CDR3 reads CASSLPKSLSDQTGGLDTQYF. CDR3 in DNA: TGTGCCAGCAGTTTACCCAAATCACTTTCGGACCAAACCGGTGGTTTGGATACGCAGTATTTT.